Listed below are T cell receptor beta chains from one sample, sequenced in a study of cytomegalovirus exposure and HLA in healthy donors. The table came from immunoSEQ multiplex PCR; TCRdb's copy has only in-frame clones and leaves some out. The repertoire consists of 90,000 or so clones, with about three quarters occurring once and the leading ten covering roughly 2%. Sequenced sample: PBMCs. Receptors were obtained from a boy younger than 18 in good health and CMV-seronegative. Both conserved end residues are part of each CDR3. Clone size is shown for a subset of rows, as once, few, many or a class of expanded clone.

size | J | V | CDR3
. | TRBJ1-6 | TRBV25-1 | CASSESSLRSPLHF
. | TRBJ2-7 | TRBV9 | CASTFRDSPYEQYF
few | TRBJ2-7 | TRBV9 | CASSARTGTGKDEQYF
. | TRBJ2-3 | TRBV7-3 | CASSLNRVGDTQYF
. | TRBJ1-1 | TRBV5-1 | CASSYGQNTEAFF
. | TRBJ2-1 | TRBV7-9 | CASNLRGHNEQFF
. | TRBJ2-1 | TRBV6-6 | CASSYPLDFSYNEQFF
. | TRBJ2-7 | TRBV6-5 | CASSSGLAAFYEQYF
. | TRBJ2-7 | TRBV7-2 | CASKSGSSYEQYF
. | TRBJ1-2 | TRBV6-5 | CASSRTGGGYTF